These T cell receptor beta chains were read from a single sample in a study of cytomegalovirus exposure and HLA in healthy donors. The protocol was immunoSEQ multiplex PCR, while the TCRdb copy is restricted to in-frame clones and leaves out a portion. The sample has about 170,000 clones; 70% to 80% are singletons. Sequences were obtained from PBMCs. These receptors originate from a woman aged 25 to 45 in good health and CMV-seropositive. CDR3s include the opening cysteine and the closing phenylalanine or tryptophan. The D gene is left open where the match is weak. Only part of the rows carry a size: once, few, many, or a class if the clone is expanded.

j_gene: TRBJ2-5; v_gene: TRBV5-1; len: 15; d_gene: NA; abundance: NA; CDR3nt: TGCGCCAGCAGCTTGCGGGGGACGTACCAAGAGACCCAGTACTTC; CDR3aa: CASSLRGTYQETQYF
j_gene: TRBJ2-4; v_gene: TRBV28; len: 16; d_gene: NA; abundance: few; CDR3nt: TGTGCCAGCAGTCCGCCCGGGACTGTAGCCAAAAACATTCAGTACTTC; CDR3aa: CASSPPGTVAKNIQYF
j_gene: TRBJ2-2; v_gene: TRBV7-9; len: 15; d_gene: TRBD2; abundance: NA; CDR3nt: TGTGCCAGCAGCCCCCAGCGGGAGGACACCGGGGAGCTGTTTTTT; CDR3aa: CASSPQREDTGELFF
j_gene: TRBJ2-3; v_gene: TRBV9; len: 16; d_gene: TRBD2; abundance: few; CDR3nt: TGTGCCAGCAGCGTATTCGGGGGGGATAGAACAGATACGCAGTATTTT; CDR3aa: CASSVFGGDRTDTQYF
j_gene: TRBJ2-7; v_gene: TRBV5-1; len: 14; d_gene: NA; abundance: NA; CDR3nt: TGCGCCAGTCGGGGGACTGGCAGCTCCTACGAGCAGTACTTC; CDR3aa: CASRGTGSSYEQYF
j_gene: TRBJ1-5; v_gene: TRBV28; len: 17; d_gene: NA; abundance: NA; CDR3nt: TGTGCCAGCAGTCCTCCACGGGGGGGTCTCGCTAATCAGCCCCAGCATTTT; CDR3aa: CASSPPRGGLANQPQHF
j_gene: TRBJ1-5; v_gene: TRBV6-1; len: 14; d_gene: TRBD1; abundance: NA; CDR3nt: TGTGCCAGCAGCCGACAGGGCTACAATCAGCCCCAGCATTTT; CDR3aa: CASSRQGYNQPQHF
j_gene: TRBJ2-5; v_gene: TRBV6-5; len: 13; d_gene: NA; abundance: NA; CDR3nt: TGTGCCAGCAGTTACGAGGGGAGCGGGCCCCAGTACTTC; CDR3aa: CASSYEGSGPQYF
j_gene: TRBJ1-1; v_gene: TRBV7-8; len: 14; d_gene: NA; abundance: NA; CDR3nt: TGTGCCAGCAGCCCCCCAAGGGGGAACACTGAAGCTTTCTTT; CDR3aa: CASSPPRGNTEAFF
j_gene: TRBJ1-4; v_gene: TRBV5-5; len: 16; d_gene: NA; abundance: NA; CDR3nt: TGTGCCAGCAGCCTTTTTCCCGGACAGATAAATGAAAAACTGTTTTTT; CDR3aa: CASSLFPGQINEKLFF
j_gene: TRBJ1-5; v_gene: TRBV15; len: 18; d_gene: NA; abundance: once; CDR3nt: TGTGCCACCAGCAGAGATGTTGGGGCAGGGGATAGCAATCAGCCCCAGCATTTT; CDR3aa: CATSRDVGAGDSNQPQHF
j_gene: TRBJ1-2; v_gene: TRBV4-1; len: 16; d_gene: TRBD1; abundance: few; CDR3nt: TGCGCCAGCAGCCAAGATTTGGACAGGGGACTAGGTGGCTACACCTTC; CDR3aa: CASSQDLDRGLGGYTF
j_gene: TRBJ1-2; v_gene: TRBV2; len: 15; d_gene: TRBD1; abundance: once; CDR3nt: TGTGCCAGCAGTGCCGGGACAGTCAACCTCTATGGCTACACCTTC; CDR3aa: CASSAGTVNLYGYTF
j_gene: TRBJ2-7; v_gene: TRBV20-1; len: 11; d_gene: NA; abundance: NA; CDR3nt: TGCAGTGCGAGGACTGCTACGGAGCAGTACTTC; CDR3aa: CSARTATEQYF
j_gene: TRBJ2-7; v_gene: TRBV6-1; len: 15; d_gene: NA; abundance: NA; CDR3nt: TGTGCCAGCAGCTGGACAGTGAGCCACACCTACGAGCAGTACTTC; CDR3aa: CASSWTVSHTYEQYF
j_gene: TRBJ2-5; v_gene: TRBV5-8; len: 14; d_gene: NA; abundance: NA; CDR3nt: TGTGCCAGCAGCTTATCCGGGAACCAAGAGACCCAGTACTTC; CDR3aa: CASSLSGNQETQYF
j_gene: TRBJ2-3; v_gene: TRBV19; len: 15; d_gene: TRBD2; abundance: NA; CDR3nt: TGTGCCAGTAGTTCTGGCGGGGGTGGCACAGATACGCAGTATTTT; CDR3aa: CASSSGGGGTDTQYF
j_gene: TRBJ1-1; v_gene: TRBV9; len: 14; d_gene: NA; abundance: NA; CDR3nt: TGTGCCAGCAGCGTAGTAGGACAGCACACTGAAGCTTTCTTT; CDR3aa: CASSVVGQHTEAFF
j_gene: TRBJ2-1; v_gene: TRBV2; len: 12; d_gene: TRBD2; abundance: NA; CDR3nt: TGTGCCAGCAGCGGAGCGGGAGGGACTGTGTTCTTC; CDR3aa: CASSGAGGTVFF
j_gene: TRBJ2-7; v_gene: TRBV27; len: 17; d_gene: NA; abundance: NA; CDR3nt: TGTGCCAGCAGTTTATCGCGGAGGGAGGGGGGCTGGTACGAGCAGTACTTC; CDR3aa: CASSLSRREGGWYEQYF
j_gene: TRBJ2-1; v_gene: TRBV9; len: 14; d_gene: TRBD2; abundance: NA; CDR3nt: TGTGCCAGCAGCCTAGCGGGGTCCTACAATGAGCAGTTCTTC; CDR3aa: CASSLAGSYNEQFF
j_gene: TRBJ1-1; v_gene: TRBV7-9; len: 12; d_gene: NA; abundance: NA; CDR3nt: TGTGCCAGCAGCCGAGTCGGCACTGAAGCTTTCTTT; CDR3aa: CASSRVGTEAFF
j_gene: TRBJ2-7; v_gene: TRBV7-2; len: 11; d_gene: NA; abundance: NA; CDR3nt: TGTGCCAGCAGCTCTGCCTACGAGCAGTACTTC; CDR3aa: CASSSAYEQYF
j_gene: TRBJ1-1; v_gene: TRBV7-9; len: 13; d_gene: NA; abundance: NA; CDR3nt: TGTGCCAGCAGCCCGGACACCCGGAGTGAAGCTTTCTTT; CDR3aa: CASSPDTRSEAFF
j_gene: TRBJ2-4; v_gene: TRBV6-6; len: 14; d_gene: NA; abundance: once; CDR3nt: TGTGCCAGCATGGAGGGTCTCTCCGGAAACATTCAGTACTTC; CDR3aa: CASMEGLSGNIQYF
j_gene: TRBJ2-1; v_gene: TRBV4-2; len: 18; d_gene: TRBD2; abundance: NA; CDR3nt: TGTGCCAGCAGCCAAAGTTCTAGCGGGAGGAGCTCCTACAATGAGCAGTTCTTC; CDR3aa: CASSQSSSGRSSYNEQFF
j_gene: TRBJ1-1; v_gene: TRBV14; len: 17; d_gene: NA; abundance: NA; CDR3nt: TGTGCCAGCAGCCAAGCCTCAGGGAAGGGATCGAACACTGAAGCTTTCTTT; CDR3aa: CASSQASGKGSNTEAFF
j_gene: TRBJ2-3; v_gene: TRBV4-3; len: 18; d_gene: NA; abundance: few; CDR3nt: TGCGCCAGCAGCCTCCACACGGGGGGCCCAAGTCTCGCAGATACGCAGTATTTT; CDR3aa: CASSLHTGGPSLADTQYF
j_gene: TRBJ2-7; v_gene: TRBV28; len: 14; d_gene: NA; abundance: once; CDR3nt: TGTGCCAGCAGACCACCAGACAGAAACTACGAGCAGTACTTC; CDR3aa: CASRPPDRNYEQYF
j_gene: TRBJ1-6; v_gene: TRBV28; len: 13; d_gene: NA; abundance: NA; CDR3nt: TGTGCCAGCAGCACAGGCTACGATTCACCCCTCCACTTT; CDR3aa: CASSTGYDSPLHF
j_gene: TRBJ1-4; v_gene: TRBV30; len: 15; d_gene: NA; abundance: NA; CDR3nt: TGTGCCTGGAGTTTGGCGGGACGGAGAAATGAAAAACTGTTTTTT; CDR3aa: CAWSLAGRRNEKLFF
j_gene: TRBJ1-5; v_gene: TRBV6-1; len: 15; d_gene: TRBD1; abundance: once; CDR3nt: TGTGCCAGCAGCGCCGGGACAGGGGACAATCAGCCCCAGCATTTT; CDR3aa: CASSAGTGDNQPQHF
j_gene: TRBJ2-3; v_gene: TRBV4-3; len: 15; d_gene: NA; abundance: NA; CDR3nt: TGCGCCAGCAGCCAAATAATAGGGGGAACAGATACGCAGTATTTT; CDR3aa: CASSQIIGGTDTQYF
j_gene: TRBJ1-2; v_gene: TRBV19; len: 13; d_gene: TRBD1; abundance: few; CDR3nt: TGTGCCAGTAGTAAACAGGGGGTAAATGGCTACACCTTC; CDR3aa: CASSKQGVNGYTF
j_gene: TRBJ2-7; v_gene: TRBV6-6; len: 14; d_gene: TRBD2; abundance: NA; CDR3nt: TGTGCCAGCAGCGCCATCAGCGGGGGCTACGAGCAGTACTTC; CDR3aa: CASSAISGGYEQYF
j_gene: TRBJ1-1; v_gene: TRBV5-4; len: 16; d_gene: NA; abundance: once; CDR3nt: TGTGCCAGCAGCTTGGGGATCAGGGGTTTTGGCGCGGAAGCTTTCTTT; CDR3aa: CASSLGIRGFGAEAFF
j_gene: TRBJ2-7; v_gene: TRBV7-2; len: 14; d_gene: NA; abundance: NA; CDR3nt: TGTGCCAGCAGCCAAACACGAAACTCCTACGAGCAGTACTTC; CDR3aa: CASSQTRNSYEQYF
j_gene: TRBJ1-3; v_gene: TRBV15; len: 15; d_gene: NA; abundance: NA; CDR3nt: TGTGCCACCAGCAGAGGGTCCAACTCTAGAAACACCATATATTTT; CDR3aa: CATSRGSNSRNTIYF
j_gene: TRBJ1-2; v_gene: TRBV4-1; len: 18; d_gene: TRBD1; abundance: NA; CDR3nt: TGCGCCAGCAGCCATACCGTCGGGACAGGGGGTATTTTGGATGGCTACACCTTC; CDR3aa: CASSHTVGTGGILDGYTF
j_gene: TRBJ1-1; v_gene: TRBV27; len: 16; d_gene: NA; abundance: NA; CDR3nt: TGTGCCAGCAACACTGTACGGGGGGGAGGGTTCACTGAAGCTTTCTTT; CDR3aa: CASNTVRGGGFTEAFF
j_gene: TRBJ2-7; v_gene: TRBV19; len: 14; d_gene: NA; abundance: NA; CDR3nt: TGTGCCAGTAGTATAGTAGGAGGGACCTACGAGCAGTACTTC; CDR3aa: CASSIVGGTYEQYF
j_gene: TRBJ2-6; v_gene: TRBV5-1; len: 18; d_gene: TRBD1; abundance: NA; CDR3nt: TGCGCCAGCAGCCTGTGGACAGGGGTACACTCTGGGGCCAACGTCCTGACTTTC; CDR3aa: CASSLWTGVHSGANVLTF
j_gene: TRBJ2-3; v_gene: TRBV30; len: 17; d_gene: TRBD2; abundance: NA; CDR3nt: TGTGCCTGGAGTCTGGGACTAGCGGGGGCCGCCACAGATACGCAGTATTTT; CDR3aa: CAWSLGLAGAATDTQYF
j_gene: TRBJ1-5; v_gene: TRBV10-3; len: 13; d_gene: TRBD1; abundance: NA; CDR3nt: TGTGCCATCAGCGACAGGGTTGGTCAGCCCCAGCATTTT; CDR3aa: CAISDRVGQPQHF
j_gene: TRBJ1-1; v_gene: TRBV19; len: 13; d_gene: TRBD1; abundance: NA; CDR3nt: TGTGCCAGTAGGGGACAGGGGGTAGCTGAAGCTTTCTTT; CDR3aa: CASRGQGVAEAFF
j_gene: TRBJ2-1; v_gene: TRBV27; len: 17; d_gene: TRBD2; abundance: NA; CDR3nt: TGTGCCAGCAGTTTAACTAGGGGACTAGCGGGAGACAATGAGCAGTTCTTC; CDR3aa: CASSLTRGLAGDNEQFF